The 18 T cell receptor beta chains listed next were all sequenced from one sample in a study of cytomegalovirus exposure and HLA in healthy donors. 60 Vbeta and 13 Jbeta primers were used in PCR. The data were produced by immunoSEQ multiplex PCR, yet TCRdb's version contains in-frame clones alone and is incomplete. Here the sample spans hundreds of thousands of clones, around 76% being singletons. Sequenced: PBMCs. Receptors originate from a man between 18 and 35 years old in good health and CMV-seronegative.

The chain uses TRBV5-6 and TRBJ2-7; 8 nucleotides align to TRBD2. The ends lost 3 bases at V and 5 bases at J; junction bases unmatched: 10. CDR1 and CDR2 from the germline V gene are SGHDT and YYEEEE. This CDR3 has 15 amino acids. The CDR3 DNA reads as TGTGCCAGCAGCTCGGAGCGGGAGCTGGTCCACGAGCAGTACTTC. It encodes CASSSERELVHEQYF.

The genes are TRBV11-2 and TRBJ2-1; a possible D gene is TRBD1 (6 bases). The CDR3 extends over 17 amino acids. The germline V and J ends were trimmed by 7 bases and 0 bases, with 19 bases remaining between them. Germline V lookup: CDR1 SGHAT, CDR2 FQNNGV. CDR3 protein: CASTGSEGHNSYNEQFF. The CDR3 DNA follows: TGTGCCAGCACCGGATCCGAGGGACACAACTCCTACAATGAGCAGTTCTTC. The complete variable domain, with remaining parts taken from reference TRBV11-2 and TRBJ2-1, reads EAGVAQSPRYKIIEKRQSVAFWCNPISGHATLYWYQQILGQGPKLLIQFQNNGVVDDSQLPKDRFSAERLKGVDSTLKIQPAKLEDSAVYLCASTGSEGHNSYNEQFFGPGTRLTVL.

This clone was counted a few times. V is TRBV5-6 and J is TRBJ2-1; D possibly corresponds to TRBD2 (5 bases). This CDR3 is built from 15 residues. Germline V gene data show CDR1 as SGHDT and CDR2 as YYEEEE. V was shortened by 4 bases and J by 6 bases, with 17 bases between the two germline ends. The CDR3 DNA reads TGTGCCAGCAGCCCTGGGAGCTCATTTCGCAATGAGCAGTTCTTC. It is translated as CASSPGSSFRNEQFF.

The table lists this clone with a few counts. The V gene is TRBV30, the J gene TRBJ2-3; D uncertain. V lost 2 bases to trimming and J lost 6 bases, with 9 bases between them. Per the germline V gene, CDR1 is GTSNPN and CDR2 is SVGIG (reference sequence). The CDR3 totals 12 residues. The CDR3 DNA is TGTGCCTGGAGTAGAGGTGTGGATACGCAGTATTTT. It encodes CAWSRGVDTQYF.

This sequence joins TRBV6-1 and TRBJ2-1; TRBD2 might be the D (5 bases). The V gene's germline CDR1 is MNHNS and CDR2 SASEGT. The CDR3 is 15 amino acids. V was pared by 6 bases and J by 7 bases, with 19 bases between. As DNA, the CDR3 is TGTGCCAGCAGCGCAACCCAGGATGGGGAGAATGAGCAGTTCTTC. It specifies CASSATQDGENEQFF.

V gene TRBV29-1 combines with J gene TRBJ2-1; the D gene is possibly TRBD2 (5 bases). The ends were cut back, 2 bases at V and 0 bases at J, with 11 bases in the middle. The CDR3 length is 15 residues. Germline assignment: CDR1 SQVTM and CDR2 ANQGSEA. The CDR3 loop is CSVERVGSSYNEQFF. The CDR3 coding sequence is TGCAGCGTTGAAAGGGTTGGGAGCTCCTACAATGAGCAGTTCTTC.

The sample holds one count of this clone. V usage is TRBV18 and J usage is TRBJ1-2; D might be TRBD1 (6 bases). CDR1 is KGHSH and CDR2 is LQKENI in the germline V gene. This CDR3 is built from 15 residues. The V end lost 7 bases, the J end lost 8 bases, and 23 bases lay between the germline ends. CDR3 DNA: TGTGCCAGCTTTGGACAGCCAGACGCTGTTAGCGGCTACACCTTC. This translates into CASFGQPDAVSGYTF.

A few counts support this clone. The CDR3, as DNA: TGTGCCAGCAGACCAACTAGCGGGAGGGGGGCAGATACGCAGTATTTT. Translated, it gives CASRPTSGRGADTQYF. The gene calls are TRBV4-2 and TRBJ2-3; 13 nucleotides align to TRBD2. CDR1 and CDR2 from the germline V gene are LGHNA and YNFKEQ. Trimming took 6 bases from V and 4 from J; bases not matched to a gene: 7. The CDR3 is 16 amino acids.

The chain couples TRBV19 to TRBJ1-4, with unresolved D. V lost 7 bases and J 3 bases, leaving 12 bases between the germline ends. This CDR3 has 14 amino acids. Germline loops: CDR1 LNHDA, CDR2 SQIVND (reference sequence). The chain's CDR3 is CASTPSVANEKLFF. The CDR3 DNA reads TGTGCCAGTACCCCTTCGGTGGCTAATGAAAAACTGTTTTTT.

This clone was recorded once. The gene calls are TRBV28 and TRBJ1-4; perhaps TRBD1 as D (5 bases). Trimming took 0 bases from V and 0 from J, leaving 8 bases between them. CDR3 size: 16 residues. Per germline, CDR1 MDHEN and CDR2 SYDVKM. CDR3 coding DNA: TGTGCCAGCAGTTTATGGGGGGGAGCAACTAATGAAAAACTGTTTTTT. This encodes CASSLWGGATNEKLFF.

The chain recombines TRBV5-5 with TRBJ1-1; 7 nucleotides match TRBD1. CDR1 is SGHKS, CDR2 YYEKEE, per germline (reference sequence). The length of the CDR3 is 15 residues. Germline trimming cut 3 bases from V and 4 bases from J; bases unmatched to any gene: 9. The CDR3 DNA reads as TGTGCCAGCAGCTATTGGAGGGGGCTTGTCACTGAAGCTTTCTTT. Translated, it gives CASSYWRGLVTEAFF. Variable domain in full (rest from reference TRBV5-5 and TRBJ1-1): DAGVTQSPTHLIKTRGQQVTLRCSPISGHKSVSWYQQVLGQGPQFIFQYYEKEERGRGNFPDRFSARQFPNYSSELNVNALLLGDSALYLCASSYWRGLVTEAFFGQGTRLTVV.

The chain combines TRBV18 with TRBJ2-1, with 14 bases identical to TRBD2. Germline CDR1 and CDR2: KGHSH and LQKENI. The CDR3 runs 16 residues. V trimming: 3 bases; J trimming: 7 bases; junction bases outside the gene matches: 5. CDR3 in amino acids: CASSPGLAGAINEQFF. The CDR3, as DNA: TGTGCCAGCTCACCGGGACTAGCGGGAGCTATTAATGAGCAGTTCTTC.

A word on this clone: This CDR3 is also generated by other DNA sequences in the sample. V is TRBV7-3 and J is TRBJ1-1; 7 positions agree with TRBD1. V shed 5 bases and J 4 bases; nucleotides not matched to a gene: 4. The CDR3 sequence is 13 residues long. Germline V gene lookup returns CDR1 SGHTA and CDR2 FQGTGA. DNA for the CDR3: TGTGCCAGCAGCCGCCAGGGGGGCACTGAAGCTTTCTTT. It codes for CASSRQGGTEAFF.

On this clone: Germline is not matched at one junction end, which may reflect a read error. The J gene is TRBJ2-6, the V gene TRBV27; D possibly corresponds to TRBD1 (5 bases). Germline loops: CDR1 MNHEY, CDR2 SMNVEV (reference sequence). The CDR3 covers 19 residues. CDR3 in DNA: TGTGCCAGCACCCCCCTGGTCCTTCTGAAATTCTCTGGGGCCAACGCCCTGACTTTC. As protein: CASTPLVLLKFSGANALTF.

The V gene is TRBV27, the J gene TRBJ2-7, with D perhaps matching TRBD2 (6 bases). Germline V gene lookup returns CDR1 MNHEY and CDR2 SMNVEV (reference sequence). Trimming took 2 bases from V and 2 from J, leaving 10 bases between them. The CDR3 runs to 14 residues. CDR3 residues: CASSLGGTAYEQYF. CDR3 bases: TGTGCCAGCAGTTTAGGCGGGACGGCCTACGAGCAGTACTTC.

The rearrangement joins TRBV2 to TRBJ1-1; the D is unclear. Germline loops: CDR1 SNHLY, CDR2 FYNNEI. The CDR3 is made up of 13 amino acids. V was trimmed by 4 bases and J by 1 base, leaving 7 bases between them. As DNA, the CDR3 is TGTGCCAGCAGTGTCGGGGAGAACACTGAAGCTTTCTTT. Translation gives CASSVGENTEAFF. The whole variable domain, filled in from reference TRBV2 and TRBJ1-1, reads EPEVTQTPSHQVTQMGQEVILRCVPISNHLYFYWYRQILGQKVEFLVSFYNNEISEKSEIFDDQFSVERPDGSNFTLKIRSTKLEDSAMYFCASSVGENTEAFFGQGTRLTVV.

As concerns this clone: At one boundary the junction diverges from the germline segment, which might be a read error. The V call is TRBV7-7, the J call TRBJ2-1; TRBD1 aligns across 8 bases. Germline V gene data show CDR1 as SSHAT and CDR2 as FNYEAQ (reference sequence). This CDR3 contains 15 residues. The CDR3 region has the DNA TGTGCTAGCAGCTTAGCAGGGGGCGCAGGTAATGAGCAGTTCTTC. It encodes CASSLAGGAGNEQFF.

The V call is TRBV29-1, the J call TRBJ2-3; 11 nucleotides line up with TRBD2. CDR3 size: 13 residues. V shed 7 bases, J shed 6 bases, and the junction held 6 bases outside the gene matches. Germline V CDR1 and CDR2: SQVTM, ANQGSEA. This CDR3 is CSALAGGRDTQYF. The CDR3 DNA reads TGCAGCGCATTAGCGGGAGGGCGGGATACGCAGTATTTT.